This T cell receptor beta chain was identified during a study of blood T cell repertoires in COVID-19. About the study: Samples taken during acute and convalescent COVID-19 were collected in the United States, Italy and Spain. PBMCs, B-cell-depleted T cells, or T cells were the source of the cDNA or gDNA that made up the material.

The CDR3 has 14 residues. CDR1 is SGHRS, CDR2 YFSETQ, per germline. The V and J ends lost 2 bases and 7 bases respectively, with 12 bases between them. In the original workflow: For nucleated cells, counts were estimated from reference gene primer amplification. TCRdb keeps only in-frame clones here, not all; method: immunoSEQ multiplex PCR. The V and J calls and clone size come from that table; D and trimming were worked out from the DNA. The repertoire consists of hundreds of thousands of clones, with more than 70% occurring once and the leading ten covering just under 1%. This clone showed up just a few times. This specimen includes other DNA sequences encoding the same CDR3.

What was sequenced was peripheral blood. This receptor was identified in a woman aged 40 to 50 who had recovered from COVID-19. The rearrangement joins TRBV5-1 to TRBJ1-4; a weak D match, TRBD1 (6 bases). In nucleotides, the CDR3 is TGCGCCAGCAGCTTAGGGGGGGTTGGTGAAAAACTGTTTTTT. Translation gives CASSLGGVGEKLFF.